Following are 25 T cell receptor beta chains from one sample sequenced in a study of post-analysis software for immune sequencing data. Study outcomes and limitations: Roughly 5 TRBV segments (TRBV5-6, TRBV5-1 and TRBV20-1 among them) occurred more frequently in patients than in controls.

The TCR beta cDNA libraries contained unique molecular identifiers. TCRdb processed the PCR reads anew with MiXCR; each CDR3 protein has one entry. The sample records about 770,000 distinct CDR3 sequences, roughly 46% being singletons. Antigen specificity for these receptors is unknown. Sequencing was carried out using blood. The receptors originated from a girl aged 5-17 years with multiple sclerosis.

This clonotype showed up just a few times. The rearrangement links TRBV6-2 or TRBV6-3 to TRBJ1-1; D remains ambiguous. The germline V and J ends were trimmed by 2 bases and 0 bases, with 13 bases remaining between them. This CDR3 has 16 residues. CDR1 and CDR2 from the germline V gene are MNHEY and SVGEGT. CDR3 sequence (DNA): TGTGCCAGCAGTTACGTTCGGGGTTCGGTGAACACTGAAGCTTTCTTT. Encoded protein: CASSYVRGSVNTEAFF.

CDR3 nucleotides: TGTGCCAGCAGTAGTAACGAGCAGTACTTC. Its translation: CASSSNEQYF. The rearrangement links TRBV5-6 to TRBJ2-7; D gene uncertain. Germline V lookup: CDR1 SGHDT, CDR2 YYEEEE. The CDR3 length is 10 residues. V lost 5 bases to trimming and J lost 5 bases, with 5 bases between them.

This clonotype turned up a few times. The rearrangement uses TRBV29-1 and TRBJ1-2; a possible D gene is TRBD1 (5 bases). This CDR3 spans 13 amino acids. Trimming took 7 bases from V and 5 from J, leaving 17 bases between them. Germline lookup yields CDR1 SQVTM and CDR2 ANQGSEA. CDR3 coding DNA: TGCAGCGCCCGAACAGGAATTGGATATGGCTACACCTTC. As protein: CSARTGIGYGYTF.

This sequence joins TRBV20-1 and TRBJ2-5, with TRBD1 identical over 9 bases. The assigned J gene may be wrong: the sequence end matches TRBJ2-7 better. The V gene's germline CDR1 is DFQATT and CDR2 SNEGSKA (reference sequence). The CDR3 runs 14 residues. The CDR3 sequence is CSARDSGTGYEQYF. DNA for the CDR3: TGCAGTGCTAGAGATTCGGGGACAGGGTACGAGCAGTACTTC.

This clonotype was counted a few times. The chain has TRBV29-1 and TRBJ2-3; D might be TRBD2 (6 bases). Trimming stripped 6 bases from V and 4 bases from J, with 14 bases between. CDR1 SQVTM and CDR2 ANQGSEA come from the germline V gene. This CDR3 is built from 13 residues. Written as DNA, the CDR3 is TGCAGCGTGGCGGGGACTTCGGCAGATACGCAGTATTTT. Its translation: CSVAGTSADTQYF.

V and J are TRBV27 and TRBJ1-1; 7 nucleotides line up with TRBD1. Trimming took 5 bases from V and 7 from J; bases not matched to a gene: 10. Germline assignment: CDR1 MNHEY and CDR2 SMNVEV (reference sequence). This CDR3 region has 14 residues. CDR3 nucleotide sequence: TGTGCCAGCAGTCTTACCGGGACAGCCTATGAAGCTTTCTTT. Amino acids: CASSLTGTAYEAFF.

This clonotype has a handful of counts. V gene TRBV7-9 combines with J gene TRBJ2-5; D is unclear. The germline CDR1 and CDR2 sequences are SEHNR and FQNEAQ (reference sequence). The ends were cut back, 1 base at V and 5 bases at J, with 8 bases in the middle. The CDR3 is 13 residues long. This CDR3 is CASSLEGSETQYF. The CDR3 DNA is TGTGCCAGCAGCTTAGAGGGTTCGGAGACCCAGTACTTC.

This CDR3 reads CASSLKPGTGASGANVLTF. The CDR3 nucleotides are TGTGCCAGCAGTTTAAAACCCGGGACAGGGGCCTCTGGGGCCAACGTCCTGACTTTC. The chain uses TRBV12-3 or TRBV12-4 and TRBJ2-6; 10 bases match TRBD1. The V gene end was trimmed by 2 bases and the J gene end by 0 bases; junction bases not matched to a gene: 7. The CDR3 has 19 amino acids.

V and J are TRBV11-2 and TRBJ2-1; maybe TRBD2 (5 bases). The CDR3 runs to 11 residues. Per germline, CDR1 SGHAT and CDR2 FQNNGV. The V end lost 1 base, the J end lost 14 bases, and 9 bases lay between the germline ends. The CDR3 loop is CASSLGLRKFF. Here the CDR3 DNA reads TGTGCCAGCAGCTTAGGACTAAGAAAGTTCTTC.

V usage is TRBV13 and J usage is TRBJ2-3; tentative D call: TRBD1 (5 bases). The CDR3 has 16 residues. Germline values: CDR1 PRHDT, CDR2 FYEKMQ (reference sequence). V lost 4 bases to trimming and J lost 1 base, with 15 bases between them. This chain's CDR3 is CASSYRGDSRTDTQYF. The CDR3 DNA reads TGTGCCAGCAGCTACCGCGGTGACAGCCGCACAGATACGCAGTATTTT.

The chain employs TRBV4-2 and TRBJ1-2; no clear D. The length of the CDR3 is 17 residues. V gave up 1 base and J gave up 4 bases, with 19 bases separating them. The germline V gene has CDR1 LGHNA and CDR2 YNFKEQ. This chain's CDR3 is CASSQAGITHEGYGYTF. CDR3 nucleotide sequence: TGTGCCAGCAGCCAAGCTGGGATTACTCATGAGGGCTATGGCTACACCTTC.

The chain is built from TRBV7-3 and TRBJ2-1; TRBD2 matches at 8 bases. V was pared by 5 bases and J by 13 bases, with 10 bases of the junction left unmatched. The CDR3 sequence is 13 residues long. Germline V gives CDR1 SGHTA, CDR2 FQGTGA. The CDR3 DNA reads TGTGCCAGCAGCCCAGGACTAGCTTCAATACAGTTCTTC. Its protein product is CASSPGLASIQFF.

This clonotype showed up just a few times. The chain links TRBV6-5 to TRBJ1-2, with 12 nucleotides matching TRBD1. V trimming: 6 bases; J trimming: 6 bases; junction bases outside the gene matches: 5. The germline V gene has CDR1 MNHEY and CDR2 SVGAGI. CDR3 size: 14 residues. In DNA form, the CDR3 reads TGTGCCAGCAGAGACCGGGACAGGGGGCATGGCTACACCTTC. This sequence encodes CASRDRDRGHGYTF.

The chain couples TRBV11-2 to TRBJ2-1; 11 bases are a match to TRBD2. Germline CDR1 is SGHAT and CDR2 is FQNNGV. The length of the CDR3 is 17 residues. Trimming cost V 5 bases and J 7 bases; bases outside gene matches: 13. The CDR3 loop is CASSTGTLTSGRNEQFF. CDR3 DNA: TGTGCCAGCAGCACCGGAACCTTAACTAGCGGGAGAAATGAGCAGTTCTTC.

The chain combines TRBV2 with TRBJ1-1; D gene unclear. V shed 0 bases and J shed 2 bases, with 7 bases lying between them. The CDR3 consists of 14 residues. Germline CDR1 is SNHLY and CDR2 is FYNNEI. CDR3 in amino acids: CASSEARTNTEAFF. The DNA for the CDR3 is TGTGCCAGCAGTGAAGCCCGGACCAACACTGAAGCTTTCTTT.

The chain uses TRBV12-3 or TRBV12-4 and TRBJ2-3; D is perhaps TRBD2 (6 bases). V lost 6 bases and J lost 3, with 13 bases in between. This CDR3 spans 14 amino acids. The CDR3 coding sequence is TGTGCCAGCAGAAAAGGGCTAGCGACAGATACGCAGTATTTT. Its translation is CASRKGLATDTQYF.

This clonotype showed up just a few times. The chain has TRBV11-1 and TRBJ2-7, with D unresolved. Per germline, CDR1 SGHAT and CDR2 FQDESV (reference sequence). The CDR3 covers 14 residues. The V and J ends lost 7 bases and 2 bases respectively, with 15 bases between them. The CDR3 loop is CASKSGIGAYEQYF. The CDR3 DNA sequence: TGTGCCAGCAAGTCTGGAATCGGAGCCTACGAGCAGTACTTC.

This clonotype came up a few times. The chain couples TRBV5-6 to TRBJ2-3, with 7 nucleotides matching TRBD2. The CDR3 runs to 17 residues. The trim removed 0 bases at V and 8 bases at J, leaving 15 bases unmatched. Germline CDR1 SGHDT, CDR2 YYEEEE. CDR3 region: CASSLGLAGGFERTQYF. CDR3 bases: TGTGCCAGCAGCTTGGGGCTCGCCGGGGGGTTTGAGCGTACGCAGTATTTT.

For this clonotype: Compared with germline, one end of the junction differs, possibly owing to a read error. This chain uses TRBV15 with TRBJ1-1; 7 bases match TRBD1. Germline CDR1 is LNHNV and CDR2 is YYDKDF (reference sequence). CDR3 size: 13 residues. CDR3 residues: CAASRDRDTEAFF. CDR3 in DNA: TGTGCCGCCAGCAGAGACAGGGACACTGAAGCTTTCTTT. Combining the CDR3 with reference TRBV15 and TRBJ1-1 gives the whole variable domain DAMVIQNPRYQVTQFGKPVTLSCSQTLNHNVMYWYQQKSSQAPKLLFHYYDKDFNNEADTPDNFQSRRPNTSFCFLDIRSPGLGDTAMYLCAASRDRDTEAFFGQGTRLTVV.

The genes are TRBV3-1 and TRBJ2-7, with no clear D. The DNA end favors TRBJ2-5, so the J call may be wrong. The CDR3 sequence is 14 residues long. Germline V lookup: CDR1 LGHDT, CDR2 YNNKEL (reference sequence). This CDR3 reads CASSQYPGRETQYF. In DNA, the CDR3 is TGTGCCAGCAGCCAATATCCAGGACGGGAGACCCAGTACTTC.

V is TRBV20-1 and J is TRBJ2-5; D gene uncertain. The end of the DNA fits TRBJ2-7 better, so the J call may be wrong. This CDR3 is 11 amino acids long. Germline values: CDR1 DFQATT, CDR2 SNEGSKA (reference sequence). CDR3 in DNA: TGCAGTGCTAGGTACAGCTACGAGCAGTACTTC. This sequence encodes CSARYSYEQYF.

This chain links TRBV29-1 with TRBJ1-1, with 8 bases that match TRBD1. V was clipped by 8 bases and J by 0 bases; unmatched bases: 5. This CDR3 spans 13 amino acids. Germline CDR1 reads SQVTM; CDR2 reads ANQGSEA. The CDR3 DNA reads as TGCAGCTTCAGGGGGCTAATGAACACTGAAGCTTTCTTT. As protein: CSFRGLMNTEAFF.

The rearrangement joins TRBV20-1 to TRBJ2-1; 7 bases align to TRBD2. The CDR3 length is 16 residues. Germline lookup yields CDR1 DFQATT and CDR2 SNEGSKA (reference sequence). Losses at the gene ends were 4 bases for V and 8 bases for J; bases not matched to a gene: 17. In nucleotides, the CDR3 is TGCAGTGCTACCGCAGGCTCTAGCGGCCAAGGCCATGAGCAGTTCTTC. This gives the protein CSATAGSSGQGHEQFF.

CDR3 DNA: TGTGCCAGCAGCACGGACAGGGCCCTTCCTGGCTACACCTTC. It is translated as CASSTDRALPGYTF. This sequence joins TRBV7-9 and TRBJ1-2, with 8 bases aligning to TRBD1. J was trimmed by 7 bases and V by 5 bases; bases with no gene match: 9. Germline assignment: CDR1 SEHNR and CDR2 FQNEAQ (reference sequence). The CDR3 is made up of 14 amino acids. Variable domain in full (rest from reference TRBV7-9 and TRBJ1-2): DTGVSQNPRHKITKRGQNVTFRCDPISEHNRLYWYRQTLGQGPEFLTYFQNEAQLEKSRLLSDRFSAERPKGSFSTLEIQRTEQGDSAMYLCASSTDRALPGYTFGSGTRLTVV.

The V gene is TRBV7-2, the J gene TRBJ2-3; either TRBD1 or TRBD2 may supply D (5 bases each). Germline CDR1 is SGHTA and CDR2 is FQGNSA. The CDR3 totals 13 residues. Trimming shortened V by 3 bases and J by 4 bases, and 8 bases separated the two germline ends. CDR3 in DNA: TGTGCCAGCAGCTTCTGGGACGCAGATACGCAGTATTTT. Residues: CASSFWDADTQYF.